Below, 5 T cell receptor beta chains from the same sample are listed, as sequenced in a study of human T cells and chemical hapten exposure. TCRdb re-analysed the RACE reads in MiXCR, keeping a single row per CDR3 protein. The top ten hold roughly 13% of the sample, which has about 42,000 distinct CDR3 sequences, approximately 9.5% seen once. Time point: patch test 2, 6 weeks after DPC sensitization. Treatment denoted: therapeutic diphenylcyclopropenone sensitization with weekly scalp DPC. Extraction yielded total RNA from whole blood (unfractionated). Source: whole blood, taken in connection with sensitization to the hapten diphenylcyclopropenone (DPC). These receptors were collected from a woman aged 30 to 39 with alopecia areata. Some clones in this sample may be carry-over from other donors' samples.

This clonotype was detected many times. The V gene is TRBV20-1, the J gene TRBJ1-4; unclear D gene. V dropped 3 bases and J dropped 0 bases, with 11 bases sitting between them. Germline assignment: CDR1 DFQATT and CDR2 SNEGSKA (reference sequence). This CDR3 has 15 amino acids. CDR3 region: CSASLLGATNEKLFF. The CDR3 DNA is TGCAGTGCTAGCCTATTGGGTGCAACTAATGAAAAACTGTTTTTT.

The table lists this clonotype with a few counts. The chain carries TRBV12-3 or TRBV12-4 and TRBJ2-7; D unclear. The CDR3 runs 12 residues. With 7 bases removed from V and 0 bases from J, the gap between germline ends came to 7 bases. CDR3 bases: TGTGCCAGCACCGGCAACTCCTACGAGCAGTACTTC. Amino acids: CASTGNSYEQYF.

This chain links TRBV12-5 with TRBJ2-5, with D possibly matching TRBD2 (5 bases). Trimming shortened V by 3 bases and J by 1 base, and 18 bases separated the two germline ends. CDR1 and CDR2 (germline): LGHNT, FRNRAP. CDR3 length equals 17 residues. CDR3 sequence: CASGFHAETKSQETQYF. The CDR3 DNA reads TGTGCTAGTGGTTTCCACGCGGAGACTAAGAGCCAAGAGACCCAGTACTTC.

Many counts were recorded for this clonotype. The chain is built from TRBV10-3 and TRBJ2-5; 9 bases agree with TRBD2. Germline values: CDR1 ENHRY, CDR2 SYGVKD. Trimming removed 11 bases from V and 2 bases from J; junction bases left unmatched: 9. CDR3 length equals 14 residues. CDR3: CAATAGGQQETQYF. The CDR3 DNA reads TGTGCCGCTACAGCGGGGGGACAGCAAGAGACCCAGTACTTC.

The sample holds many counts of this clonotype. The chain combines TRBV27 with TRBJ1-5; D not resolved. This CDR3 spans 13 amino acids. Trimming left V 3 bases short and J 3 bases short, with 6 bases between. Germline-derived CDR1 and CDR2 are MNHEY and SMNVEV (reference sequence). The CDR3 spells CASSLQYNQPQHF. CDR3 DNA: TGTGCCAGCAGTTTGCAGTACAATCAGCCCCAGCATTTT.